This entry concerns a single TCR beta chain. Its antigen is currently unknown. This sample was taken from a study of OX40 agonist ivuxolimab in advanced cancers. The study, taken as a whole, reports: No determination was made of the antigen specificity of the expanded peripheral T cells.

Germline lookup yields CDR1 MGHRA and CDR2 YSYEKL. The CDR3 runs 13 residues. V was clipped by 1 base and J by 5 bases, with 8 bases between them. Some clones are missing from TCRdb's copy, which holds only in-frame ones; the method was immunoSEQ multiplex PCR. The sample has over 70,000 clones; approximately 94% are singletons. This TCR came from an adult with an advanced solid tumor such as melanoma, head and neck, liver or kidney cancer. This chain joins TRBV4-1 and TRBJ1-1; D is undetermined. Sequenced material: CD4+ or CD8+ T cells sorted from blood, taken in a trial of the OX40 agonist ivuxolimab. CDR3 DNA sequence: TGCGCCAGCAGCCAAGGGGTCTGGACTGAAGCTTTCTTT. It translates to CASSQGVWTEAFF.